A single sample gave rise to the 13 T cell receptor beta chains below, sequenced in a study of tumor-infiltrating lymphocytes in primary liver carcinoma. From around 520 ng of total RNA, TCR beta-specific cDNA was reverse-transcribed using a constant-region primer. Three nested multiplex PCR rounds, a slightly modified ARM-PCR, produced the libraries for TCR beta. Amplification in the first two PCR rounds was performed using TRBV1-TRBV30 forward primers and a C-beta reverse primer for roughly 10 cycles each. Each CDR3 protein gets one entry after TCRdb re-called the multiplex PCR reads with MiXCR. In the table there are about 35,000 distinct CDR3 sequences, roughly 69% of which are singletons. Co-extracting RNA and DNA was done with roughly 17-31 mg of unsorted bulk tissue as input. Sample: liver tumor tissue from sampling region 4. The subset here: tumor region T4, right-lateral pole. The receptors stem from a man aged 35 to 55 with primary liver carcinoma and hepatitis B virus infection.

With regard to this clonotype: This may be a read error: a much more frequent sequence differs by one nucleotide. The chain carries TRBV3-1 and TRBJ1-1, with TRBD1 matching 8 bases. The CDR3 runs to 14 residues. V was pared by 4 bases and J by 6 bases, with 7 bases of the junction left unmatched. Germline lookup yields CDR1 LGHDT and CDR2 YNNKEL (reference sequence). The CDR3 protein is CASSPGQVNAEAFF. DNA for the CDR3: TGTGCCAGCAGCCCGGGACAGGTCAACGCTGAAGCTTTCTTT.

This clonotype counts as medium-sized. This chain joins TRBV4-1 and TRBJ2-2, with TRBD1 matching 7 bases. The germline gives CDR1 MGHRA, CDR2 YSYEKL. With V trimmed by 4 bases and J by 1 base, 6 bases remained unmatched. This CDR3 region has 16 residues. CDR3: CASSRDDRVNTGELFF. The DNA for the CDR3 is TGCGCCAGCAGCCGGGACGACAGGGTGAACACCGGGGAGCTGTTTTTT.

This chain links TRBV29-1 with TRBJ2-3; D is unclear. The CDR3 consists of 11 residues. Deletions cut 7 bases from V and 7 bases from J, with 12 bases between. Looked up from germline, CDR1 is SQVTM and CDR2 is ANQGSEA. This chain's CDR3 is CSAGKRHTQYF. CDR3 bases: TGCAGCGCAGGAAAGAGACATACGCAGTATTTT.

In regard to this clonotype: A single base separates this from a much larger clone, so it may be a read error. The genes are TRBV25-1 and TRBJ2-2; D not resolved. CDR1 is MGHDK, CDR2 SYGVNS, per germline. The CDR3 extends over 14 amino acids. V lost 5 bases and J lost 1, with 8 bases in between. The CDR3 bases are TGTGCCAGCAGTAACCTTGTGAACACCGGGGAGCTGTTTTTT. It specifies CASSNLVNTGELFF. Full variable domain (remainder filled in from reference TRBV25-1 and TRBJ2-2): EADIYQTPRYLVIGTGKKITLECSQTMGHDKMYWYQQDPGMELHLIHYSYGVNSTEKGDLSSESTVSRIRTEHFPLTLESARPSHTSQYLCASSNLVNTGELFFGEGSRLTVL.

Worth noting for this clonotype: A read error may account for a junction end that differs from germline. V usage is TRBV5-5 and J usage is TRBJ2-2, with a weak D call TRBD1 (7 bases). The CDR3 sequence is 14 residues long. Germline values: CDR1 SGHKS, CDR2 YYEKEE (reference sequence). In DNA form, the CDR3 reads TGTGCCAGCGGCTTGGGCGGAGGGGGCGGGGAGCTGTTCTTT. Its protein product is CASGLGGGGGELFF. Complete variable domain (other parts from reference TRBV5-5 and TRBJ2-2): DAGVTQSPTHLIKTRGQQVTLRCSPISGHKSVSWYQQVLGQGPQFIFQYYEKEERGRGNFPDRFSARQFPNYSSELNVNALLLGDSALYLCASGLGGGGGELFFGEGSRLTVL.

In this sample, this clonotype is medium-sized. The chain joins TRBV12-3 or TRBV12-4 to TRBJ1-6, with a tentative D call TRBD1 (5 bases). Trimming cost V 8 bases and J 7 bases, with 12 bases left between them. The CDR3 has 13 amino acids. CDR3 protein: CASSLGGNSPLHF. Here the CDR3 DNA reads TGTGCCAGCTCATTGGGGGGGAATTCACCCCTCCACTTT.

A word on this clonotype: This could be a read error, since a much larger clone is one nucleotide away. CDR3 nucleotides: TGTGCCAGTAGGCTTAGCGGAGATGCGCAGTATTTT. This gives the protein CASRLSGDAQYF. V and J are TRBV19 and TRBJ2-3, with D perhaps TRBD2 (6 bases). The germline V gene encodes CDR1 LNHDA and CDR2 SQIVND (reference sequence). The CDR3 is 12 residues long.

Turning to this clonotype: Germline is not matched at one junction end, which may reflect a read error. This chain joins TRBV6-5 and TRBJ2-7; TRBD1 aligns across 7 bases. The CDR3 sequence is 14 residues long. Looked up from germline, CDR1 is MNHEY and CDR2 is SVGAGI. CDR3 bases: TGTGCCGGCAGTTCTTCAGCGAGAGGGGGCGAGCATTACTTC. Its protein product is CAGSSSARGGEHYF.

Concerning this clonotype: A much larger clone lies a single base off, so this may be a read error. V gene TRBV20-1 combines with J gene TRBJ2-1; 12 positions match TRBD2. The CDR3 loop spans 18 amino acids. Per germline, CDR1 DFQATT and CDR2 SNEGSKA (reference sequence). The CDR3 reads CSAQRGRTSGKLYNEHFF. The CDR3 DNA follows: TGCAGTGCTCAGAGAGGTCGGACTAGCGGGAAGCTCTACAATGAGCACTTCTTC.

On this clonotype itself: A junction boundary mismatches the germline segment, possibly from a read error. This chain connects TRBV6-5 to TRBJ2-7, with D tentatively TRBD1 (5 bases). The V gene's germline CDR1 is MNHEY and CDR2 SVGAGI. The CDR3 is 12 amino acids. CDR3 protein: CASSYRSYEQYF. The CDR3 DNA sequence: TGCGCCAGCAGTTACAGGAGTTACGAGCAGTACTTC.

As concerns this clonotype: The junction departs from germline at one end; a sequencing error may be responsible. This chain uses TRBV5-1 with TRBJ1-6; TRBD1 aligns across 7 bases. The CDR3 contains 16 residues. CDR1 and CDR2 (germline): SGHRS, YFSETQ. CDR3 loop: CASSESLTGHNSPLHF. CDR3 bases: TGCGCCAGCAGCGAGAGCCTGACAGGGCATAATTCACCTCTCCACTTT.

For this clonotype: The junction departs from germline at one end; a sequencing error may be responsible. J is TRBJ2-5 and V is TRBV10-3, with a weak D call TRBD1 (5 bases). The CDR3 is 12 residues long. Looked up from germline, CDR1 is ENHRY and CDR2 is SYGVKD. The CDR3 nucleotides read TGTGTCATCAGTGAGTCCAGGGATACCCAGTACTTC. Protein product: CVISESRDTQYF.

By proportion, this clonotype is medium-sized. The rearrangement links TRBV29-1 to TRBJ1-1; D is unresolved. Between the trimmed V and J ends, which lost 4 bases and 0 bases, there was a span of 15 bases. Germline V lookup: CDR1 SQVTM, CDR2 ANQGSEA. The CDR3 is 15 amino acids. CDR3 region: CSVGSGWGMNTEAFF. In nucleotides, the CDR3 is TGCAGCGTTGGATCCGGGTGGGGTATGAACACTGAAGCTTTCTTT.